These 2 T cell receptor beta chains came from one sample sequenced in a study of T cell responses to AZD1222 COVID-19 vaccine. Sequencing was performed with immunoSEQ multiplex PCR; in TCRdb, only in-frame clones are kept and a portion is missing. Of some 170,000 clones listed, approximately 87% are singletons. The material was peripheral blood, obtained 28 days after the second AZD1222 dose. Every receptor here comes from an adult who received the AZD1222 COVID-19 vaccine.

V and J are TRBV7-3 and TRBJ1-1; D is possibly TRBD1 (5 bases). The V gene lost 1 base and the J gene lost 1 base, with 13 bases spanning the gap. The CDR3 runs to 16 residues. Germline V gene data show CDR1 as SGHTA and CDR2 as FQGTGA. The CDR3 spells CASSLSVGQSNTEAFF. The CDR3 nucleotides are TGTGCCAGCAGCTTAAGTGTTGGACAATCGAACACTGAAGCTTTCTTT.

The chain is built from TRBV11-3 and TRBJ2-1, with a weak D call TRBD2 (5 bases). The CDR3 is 14 amino acids. V was cut by 2 bases and J by 5 bases, with 10 bases left in between. CDR1 is SGHNT and CDR2 is YENEEA in the germline V gene. The CDR3 DNA reads TGTGCCAGCAGCTTACAGCGGTGGGACAATGAGCAGTTCTTC. This sequence encodes CASSLQRWDNEQFF.